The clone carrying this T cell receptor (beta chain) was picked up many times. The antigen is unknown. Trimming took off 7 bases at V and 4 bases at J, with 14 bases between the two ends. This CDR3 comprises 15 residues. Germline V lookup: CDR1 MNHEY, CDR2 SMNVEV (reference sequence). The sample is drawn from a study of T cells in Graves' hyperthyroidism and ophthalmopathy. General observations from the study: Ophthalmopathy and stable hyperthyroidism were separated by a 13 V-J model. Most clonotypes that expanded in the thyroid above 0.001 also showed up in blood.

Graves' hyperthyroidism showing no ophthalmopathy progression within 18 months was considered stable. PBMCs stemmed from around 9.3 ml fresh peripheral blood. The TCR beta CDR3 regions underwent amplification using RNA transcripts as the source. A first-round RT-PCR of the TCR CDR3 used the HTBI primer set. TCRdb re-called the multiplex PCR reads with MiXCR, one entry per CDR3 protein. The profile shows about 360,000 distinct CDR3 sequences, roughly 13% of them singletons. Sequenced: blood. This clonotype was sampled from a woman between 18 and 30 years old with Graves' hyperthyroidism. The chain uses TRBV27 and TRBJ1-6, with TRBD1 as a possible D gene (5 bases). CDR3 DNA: TGTGCCAGCAAGGGGCGGGACCTATATAATTCACCCCTCCACTTT. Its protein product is CASKGRDLYNSPLHF.